This T cell receptor beta chain is from a study of blood T cell repertoires in COVID-19. Looking at the study overall: The United States, Italy and Spain were the sources of the acute and convalescent COVID-19 samples. PBMCs, B-cell-depleted T cells, or T cells were the source of the cDNA or gDNA that made up the material.

Original data processing: Amplification of reference gene primers was used by the study to estimate nucleated cell counts. Profiled with immunoSEQ multiplex PCR; TCRdb holds only in-frame clones, not every one. The V and J calls and clone size come from that table; D and trimming were worked out from the DNA. The table lists 200,000 to 250,000 clones, around 84% of them singletons, with just under 20% in the top ten. The germline V and J ends were trimmed by 1 base and 8 bases, with 13 bases remaining between them. Germline values: CDR1 SGHTA, CDR2 FQGTGA. The CDR3 has 14 amino acids. The sequenced sample was peripheral blood. The receptor's source is a man younger than 45 with active or convalescent COVID-19. J is TRBJ2-3 and V is TRBV7-3; D is possibly TRBD1 (5 bases). The CDR3, as DNA: TGTGCCAGCAGCTTAAGAATCCAGGGTGGTACGCAGTATTTT. It is translated as CASSLRIQGGTQYF. The whole variable domain, filled in from reference TRBV7-3 and TRBJ2-3, reads GAGVSQTPSNKVTEKGKYVELRCDPISGHTALYWYRQSLGQGPEFLIYFQGTGAADDSGLPNDRFFAVRPEGSVSTLKIQRTERGDSAVYLCASSLRIQGGTQYFGPGTRLTVL.